Listed here are 30 T cell receptor beta chains from one sample, sequenced in a study of OX40 agonist ivuxolimab in advanced cancers. Generated by immunoSEQ multiplex PCR, the TCRdb table keeps only in-frame clones and is missing some. The profile shows more than 45,000 clones, approximately 78% of them singletons. The input for sequencing was CD4+ or CD8+ T cells sorted from blood, taken in a trial of the OX40 agonist ivuxolimab. Receptors originate from an adult with an advanced solid tumor such as melanoma, head and neck, liver or kidney cancer.

This clone was seen a handful of times. The chain employs TRBV10-3 and TRBJ1-3; 7 nucleotides line up with TRBD1. Unmatched junction bases numbered 3, after V lost 7 bases and J lost 0 bases. The CDR3 length is 14 residues. CDR1 and CDR2 (germline): ENHRY, SYGVKD. For the CDR3, the DNA is TGTGCCATCACCGCAGGGGGCTCTGGAAACACCATATATTTT. Its translation: CAITAGGSGNTIYF.

The V gene is TRBV5-6, the J gene TRBJ1-3; D gene ambiguous. Germline-derived CDR1 and CDR2 are SGHDT and YYEEEE. The CDR3 contains 14 residues. Between the trimmed V and J ends, which lost 0 bases and 2 bases, there was a span of 6 bases. CDR3 bases: TGTGCCAGCAGCTTGGGGCGTGCTGGAAACACCATATATTTT. Protein product: CASSLGRAGNTIYF.

V gene TRBV7-2 combines with J gene TRBJ2-5, with D uncertain. The DNA end is a closer match to TRBJ2-7, so the J assignment may be wrong. This CDR3 contains 13 residues. CDR1 is SGHTA, CDR2 FQGNSA, per germline. The CDR3 spells CASSQVGIYEQYF. The CDR3, as DNA: TGTGCCAGCAGCCAGGTGGGGATCTACGAGCAGTACTTC.

This clone has more than one count but fewer than ten. Other DNA sequences in the sample encode the same CDR3. The chain has TRBV5-1 and TRBJ2-1; 8 nucleotides align to TRBD2. Germline V gives CDR1 SGHRS, CDR2 YFSETQ. This CDR3 spans 15 amino acids. The J segment lost 9 bases and the V segment lost 3 bases, leaving 11 bases of the junction unmatched. The chain's CDR3 is CASSSTSATASEQFF. CDR3 sequence (DNA): TGCGCCAGCAGCTCGACTAGCGCGACGGCCAGTGAGCAGTTCTTC.

The CDR3: CSVGKGTGGYTF. DNA of the CDR3: TGCAGCGTTGGTAAGGGTACGGGCGGCTACACCTTC. The J gene is TRBJ1-2, the V gene TRBV29-1; no firm D call. CDR3 size: 12 residues. Germline CDR1 reads SQVTM; CDR2 reads ANQGSEA. Deletions cut 4 bases from V and 8 bases from J, with 14 bases between. The entire variable domain, with the rest obtained from reference TRBV29-1 and TRBJ1-2, is as follows: SAVISQKPSRDICQRGTSLTIQCQVDSQVTMMFWYRQQPGQSLTLIATANQGSEATYESGFVIDKFPISRPNLTFSTLTVSNMSPEDSSIYLCSVGKGTGGYTFGSGTRLTVV.

CDR3 DNA sequence: TGTGCCAGCAGTCGTGGTTGGGGGGCCGGCTACAATGAGCAGTTCTTC. Translated, it gives CASSRGWGAGYNEQFF. This rearrangement joins TRBV5-6 to TRBJ2-1; D is perhaps TRBD1 or TRBD2 (6 bases each). In germline, CDR1 is SGHDT, CDR2 YYEEEE. This CDR3 is 16 amino acids long. Trimming took off 5 bases at V and 3 bases at J, with 18 bases between the two ends.

The CDR3 coding sequence is TGCGCCAGCAGCTTGGCCCCAGGTTCTGGGGCCAACGTCCTGACTTTC. As protein: CASSLAPGSGANVLTF. The V and J genes are TRBV5-1 and TRBJ2-6; D ambiguous. Germline values: CDR1 SGHRS, CDR2 YFSETQ. V was clipped by 0 bases and J by 1 base, with 8 bases between them. This CDR3 has 16 amino acids.

The chain carries TRBV13 and TRBJ2-1; 13 bases fit TRBD2. The V segment lost 4 bases and the J segment 6 bases; nucleotides outside the gene matches: 3. Germline loops: CDR1 PRHDT, CDR2 FYEKMQ (reference sequence). The CDR3 is 15 amino acids. The CDR3 loop reads CASSSTSGRANEQFF. CDR3 DNA sequence: TGTGCCAGCAGCTCAACTAGCGGGAGGGCCAATGAGCAGTTCTTC.

The DNA for the CDR3 is TGTGCCAGCAGTTACTCTGGAAACACCATATATTTT. Translated: CASSYSGNTIYF. V and J are TRBV6-6 and TRBJ1-3; D gene ambiguous. CDR1 is MNHNY, CDR2 SVGAGI, per germline (reference sequence). CDR3 length equals 12 residues. V lost 0 bases and J lost 3, with 0 bases in between.

This sequence joins TRBV18 and TRBJ1-1, with D possibly matching TRBD1 (6 bases). CDR3 length: 14 residues. The V gene lost 5 bases and the J gene lost 0 bases, with 10 bases spanning the gap. Germline CDR1 reads KGHSH; CDR2 reads LQKENI. The CDR3 nucleotides read TGTGCCAGCTCAGTGGACAGCCTGAACACTGAAGCTTTCTTT. Amino acid sequence: CASSVDSLNTEAFF.

This rearrangement joins TRBV5-8 to TRBJ1-1; D gene uncertain. This CDR3 comprises 12 residues. The V gene's germline CDR1 is SGHTS and CDR2 YDEGEE. Trimming removed 2 bases from V and 4 bases from J, with 6 bases in between. CDR3 loop: CASSLVATEAFF. The CDR3 DNA reads as TGTGCCAGCAGCTTAGTTGCCACTGAAGCTTTCTTT.

The chain combines TRBV5-8 with TRBJ1-1; D remains ambiguous. Trimming took 2 bases from V and 3 from J, leaving 14 bases between them. Germline V gene lookup returns CDR1 SGHTS and CDR2 YDEGEE. CDR3 size: 15 residues. The CDR3 DNA sequence: TGTGCCAGCAGCTTTCTGCCAGAACGAGACACTGAAGCTTTCTTT. The encoded protein is CASSFLPERDTEAFF.

The V and J genes are TRBV10-3 and TRBJ1-2; D gene uncertain. The CDR3 loop spans 14 amino acids. Germline lookup yields CDR1 ENHRY and CDR2 SYGVKD. The V gene lost 7 bases and the J gene lost 4 bases, with 16 bases spanning the gap. CDR3 loop: CAITMSPDSYGYTF. CDR3 nucleotides: TGTGCCATCACCATGTCACCTGACTCCTATGGCTACACCTTC.

CDR3 sequence: CASSPDIHMNTEAFF. The CDR3 coding sequence is TGTGCCAGCAGCCCTGACATACACATGAACACTGAAGCTTTCTTT. This chain joins TRBV7-4 and TRBJ1-1; D unclear. Trimming took off 5 bases at V and 0 bases at J, with 13 bases between the two ends. Germline V gene sequence: CDR1 SGHVT, CDR2 SQSDAQ. CDR3 length: 15 amino acids. Combining the CDR3 with reference TRBV7-4 and TRBJ1-1 gives the whole variable domain GAGVSQSPRYKVAKRGRDVALRCDSISGHVTLYWYRQTLGQGSEVLTYSQSDAQRDKSGRPSGRFSAERPERSVSTLKIQRTEQGDSAVYLCASSPDIHMNTEAFFGQGTRLTVV.

Only one count was recorded for this clone. The chain employs TRBV4-3 and TRBJ1-1; maybe TRBD1 (6 bases). V was clipped by 0 bases and J by 5 bases, with 13 bases between them. CDR3 size: 15 residues. Germline V CDR1 and CDR2: LGHNA, YSLEER. CDR3 sequence reads: CASSQDQGGRTEAFF. The CDR3 DNA is TGCGCCAGCAGCCAAGACCAAGGGGGGAGGACTGAAGCTTTCTTT.

This clone appeared a few times. The chain recombines TRBV5-4 with TRBJ1-2; 7 bases agree with TRBD1. The germline gives CDR1 SGHNT, CDR2 YYREEE (reference sequence). The CDR3 length is 15 residues. With V trimmed by 2 bases and J by 4 bases, 8 bases remained unmatched. Written as DNA, the CDR3 is TGTGCCAGCAGCTTCACTAAAGCAGGGGGCTATGGCTACACCTTC. It encodes CASSFTKAGGYGYTF.

This clone has a handful of counts. The chain employs TRBV6-5 and TRBJ2-2, with D hard to call. The CDR3 sequence is 15 residues long. V dropped 6 bases and J dropped 1 base, with 12 bases sitting between them. Germline V gene lookup returns CDR1 MNHEY and CDR2 SVGAGI. CDR3 coding DNA: TGTGCCAGCAGCCTACGGTTTGAGAACACCGGGGAGCTGTTTTTT. This codes for CASSLRFENTGELFF.

The chain uses TRBV13 and TRBJ2-1; 7 bases are shared with TRBD2. There are 15 residues in the CDR3. V was pared by 2 bases and J by 9 bases, with 10 bases of the junction left unmatched. Germline V gives CDR1 PRHDT, CDR2 FYEKMQ (reference sequence). The DNA of the CDR3 is TGTGCCAGCAGCTTACTAGCGGTATCGGGTCGTGAGCAGTTCTTC. As protein: CASSLLAVSGREQFF.

This chain joins TRBV7-9 and TRBJ2-1, with 8 bases fitting TRBD2. The V gene's germline CDR1 is SEHNR and CDR2 FQNEAQ (reference sequence). The CDR3 contains 15 residues. Trimming took 5 bases from V and 9 from J; bases not matched to a gene: 12. The CDR3 nucleotides read TGTGCCAGCAGCCAAGTCATAGCGGGGAGACCTGAGCAGTTCTTC. This gives the protein CASSQVIAGRPEQFF.

The chain is built from TRBV16 and TRBJ2-1; D gene ambiguous. Germline assignment: CDR1 KGHSY and CDR2 FQNENV. Trimming removed 4 bases from V and 5 bases from J, with 9 bases in between. This CDR3 spans 13 amino acids. The CDR3 sequence is CASSLTLDNEQFF. The CDR3, as DNA: TGTGCCAGCAGCCTCACCCTTGACAATGAGCAGTTCTTC. The full variable domain, in which reference TRBV16 and TRBJ2-1 provide the parts outside the CDR3, is GEEVAQTPKHLVRGEGQKAKLYCAPIKGHSYVFWYQQVLKNEFKFLISFQNENVFDETGMPKERFSAKCLPNSPCSLEIQATKLEDSAVYFCASSLTLDNEQFFGPGTRLTVL.

This clone has just a few counts. V and J are TRBV19 and TRBJ1-5; the D gene is possibly TRBD1 (6 bases). This CDR3 has 13 amino acids. V was pared by 6 bases and J by 4 bases, with 10 bases between. CDR1 LNHDA and CDR2 SQIVND come from the germline V gene (reference sequence). CDR3 in DNA: TGTGCCAGTAGCACAGGGTGGAATCAGCCCCAGCATTTT. Encoded protein: CASSTGWNQPQHF.

The J gene is TRBJ1-5, the V gene TRBV2; 10 bases map to TRBD1. The germline CDR1 and CDR2 sequences are SNHLY and FYNNEI. The CDR3 extends over 14 amino acids. V was clipped by 8 bases and J by 5 bases; unmatched bases: 6. CDR3 DNA sequence: TGTGCCAGCCGAAGTGGGACAGGGGATCAGCCCCAGCATTTT. It yields the protein CASRSGTGDQPQHF.

V and J are TRBV5-6 and TRBJ2-6; D not certain. This CDR3 contains 14 residues. V lost 3 bases, J lost 2 bases, and 6 bases lay in between. Germline values: CDR1 SGHDT, CDR2 YYEEEE. CDR3 in DNA: TGTGCCAGCAGCTCGGCCGCTGGGGCCAACGTCCTGACTTTC. As protein: CASSSAAGANVLTF.

This chain uses TRBV7-2 with TRBJ2-7, with 12 bases that match TRBD2. V lost 5 bases, J lost 7 bases, and 9 bases stayed unmatched. The germline gives CDR1 SGHTA, CDR2 FQGNSA. The CDR3 contains 15 residues. The CDR3 sequence is CASSPASGREGEQYF. CDR3 coding DNA: TGTGCCAGCAGCCCTGCTAGCGGGAGGGAGGGGGAGCAGTACTTC.

CDR3 coding DNA: TGTGCCAGCAGTCCGGACTATGAAGAGACCCAGTACTTC. Translation: CASSPDYEETQYF. V usage is TRBV27 and J usage is TRBJ2-5, with D possibly being TRBD2 (6 bases). CDR1 MNHEY and CDR2 SMNVEV come from the germline V gene (reference sequence). This CDR3 has 13 amino acids. V was pared by 5 bases and J by 3 bases, with 10 bases between.

This clone was detected a few times. V usage is TRBV29-1 and J usage is TRBJ1-2, with TRBD1 identical over 11 bases. V was clipped by 7 bases and J by 6 bases; unmatched bases: 13. CDR1 and CDR2 from the germline V gene are SQVTM and ANQGSEA. The CDR3 loop spans 15 amino acids. Written as DNA, the CDR3 is TGCAGCGCCGATAGGGGACAGGGGGTTTGGGATGGCTACACCTTC. Protein product: CSADRGQGVWDGYTF.

The chain has TRBV7-2 and TRBJ1-5; the D is unclear. The CDR3 is made up of 14 amino acids. V lost 5 bases and J lost 3, with 11 bases in between. The germline V gene has CDR1 SGHTA and CDR2 FQGNSA. CDR3 nucleotide sequence: TGTGCCAGCAGCGCGCCCGGGTTCAATCAGCCCCAGCATTTT. Encoded protein: CASSAPGFNQPQHF.

The rearrangement joins TRBV5-4 to TRBJ1-2, with D possibly TRBD1 on 5 matching bases. V was pared by 4 bases and J by 0 bases, with 13 bases between. This CDR3 is 15 amino acids long. CDR1 is SGHNT, CDR2 YYREEE, per germline (reference sequence). CDR3 sequence (DNA): TGTGCCAGCAGCCAGAATCAGGGAGCTAACTATGGCTACACCTTC. It yields the protein CASSQNQGANYGYTF.

This clone was detected only a few times. The chain recombines TRBV5-5 with TRBJ2-1; no clear D. V was shortened by 0 bases and J by 4 bases, with 11 bases between the two germline ends. CDR1 is SGHKS, CDR2 YYEKEE, per germline (reference sequence). The CDR3 totals 15 residues. The CDR3 protein is CASSLEGPRYNEQFF. The CDR3 DNA is TGTGCCAGCAGCTTGGAAGGGCCCCGGTACAATGAGCAGTTCTTC.

The chain joins TRBV4-1 to TRBJ2-1; unclear D gene. Germline CDR1 MGHRA, CDR2 YSYEKL. Trimming removed 0 bases at V and 5 bases at J, with 11 bases between. This CDR3 has 15 residues. Here the CDR3 reads CASSQEGQAHNEQFF. In DNA form, the CDR3 reads TGCGCCAGCAGCCAAGAGGGTCAGGCCCACAATGAGCAGTTCTTC.